These T cell receptor beta chains were read from a single sample in a study of tumor-infiltrating lymphocytes in primary liver carcinoma. TCRdb passed the multiplex PCR reads through MiXCR, listing each CDR3 protein once. Of just over 300,000 distinct CDR3 sequences in the sample, more than 55% are singletons; the top ten hold over 15%. The source material was peripheral blood. The receptor set was obtained from a woman aged 25 to 45 with primary liver carcinoma and hepatitis B virus infection. CDR3s include the opening cysteine and the closing phenylalanine or tryptophan. A D gene is named only where the DNA matches it firmly. Clone size appears in some rows only: once, few, many, or a class for an expanded clone.

j_call	d_call	v_call	clone_size	cdr3_aa	cdr3_nt
TRBJ2-7	TRBD2	TRBV5-8	few	CASSRGDESYEQYF	TGTGCCAGCAGCCGGGGGGACGAGAGCTACGAGCAGTACTTC
TRBJ2-1	.	TRBV12-3/TRBV12-4	.	CASSELLVRDEEFF	TGTGCCAGCAGTGAACTACTAGTTAGAGATGAGGAGTTCTTC
TRBJ1-5	.	TRBV6-5	many	CASSYRRNQPQHF	TGTGCCAGCAGTTACAGGCGGAATCAGCCCCAGCATTTT
TRBJ1-5	.	TRBV6-2/TRBV6-3	many	CASTSRGHLNQPQHF	TGTGCCAGCACTTCTCGGGGACATCTTAATCAGCCCCAGCATTTT
TRBJ2-2	TRBD1	TRBV6-2/TRBV6-3	many	CASSRRTGTGELFF	TGTGCCAGCAGTCGAAGGACAGGAACCGGGGAGCTGTTTTTT
TRBJ2-6	.	TRBV6-5	.	CASRWGGSSGANALTF	TGTGCCAGCAGGTGGGGTGGTTCCTCTGGGGCCAACGCCCTGACTTTC
TRBJ1-5	.	TRBV12-3/TRBV12-4	many	CASGQPQHF	TGTGCCAGCGGTCAGCCCCAGCATTTT
TRBJ2-7	TRBD2	TRBV28	.	CASSTIAGGSPYEQYF	TGTGCCAGCAGTACGATAGCGGGAGGGTCTCCCTACGAGCAGTACTTC
TRBJ2-3	TRBD2	TRBV6-5	.	CASSYYGLAGPVDTQYF	TGTGCCAGCAGTTACTATGGACTAGCGGGACCTGTAGATACGCAGTATTTT
TRBJ2-5	.	TRBV6-2/TRBV6-3	.	CGSGGTEETQYF	TGTGGCAGCGGCGGGACAGAAGAGACCCAGTACTTC
TRBJ2-5	TRBD1	TRBV29-1	many	CSVLETGVTQYF	TGCAGCGTTCTAGAGACAGGGGTGACCCAGTACTTC
TRBJ2-1	TRBD1	TRBV11-2	.	CASSFLPTGAYNEQFF	TGTGCCAGCAGCTTTCTCCCCACAGGGGCCTACAATGAGCAGTTCTTC
TRBJ2-3	.	TRBV29-1	many	CSVEVDVADTQYF	TGCAGCGTTGAGGTGGACGTGGCAGATACGCAGTATTTT
TRBJ2-7	.	TRBV29-1	few	CSASVRNEQYF	TGCAGCGCCTCGGTGAGGAACGAGCAGTACTTC
TRBJ1-4	.	TRBV28	few	CASSRGGQKEKLFF	TGTGCCAGCAGTCGGGGGGGACAAAAAGAAAAACTGTTTTTT
TRBJ2-3	.	TRBV24-1	.	CATSDPREPPTDTQYF	TGTGCCACCAGTGACCCCAGGGAACCCCCCACAGATACGCAGTATTTT
TRBJ2-7	.	TRBV11-2	.	CATSATQLLSGEQYF	TGTGCCACCAGCGCGACCCAGCTACTATCTGGCGAGCAGTATTTC
TRBJ2-1	.	TRBV4-3	.	CACSQGAGSSYNEQFF	TGCGCCTGTAGCCAAGGTGCGGGAAGCTCCTACAATGAGCAGTTCTTC
TRBJ2-5	.	TRBV12-3/TRBV12-4	few	CASSSGEETQYF	TGTGCCAGCAGTTCGGGCGAAGAGACCCAGTACTTC
TRBJ2-5	TRBD2	TRBV12-3/TRBV12-4	few	CASRYASGGTQYF	TGTGCCAGCAGATATGCGTCGGGGGGGACCCAGTACTTC
TRBJ1-4	.	TRBV6-1	.	CASRISGQFEKLFF	TGTGCCAGCAGAATCTCGGGACAATTCGAAAAACTGTTTTTT
TRBJ2-1	TRBD2	TRBV12-3/TRBV12-4	.	CASSLKAGGSYEQFF	TGTGCCAGCAGCCTCAAAGCGGGAGGGTCCTACGAGCAGTTCTTC
TRBJ2-1	.	TRBV4-2	.	CVSSQVEGGRGEQFF	TGTGTCAGCAGCCAAGTCGAGGGCGGGCGTGGAGAGCAGTTCTTC
TRBJ1-2	.	TRBV6-5	many	CASSYFPEGGYTF	TGTGCCAGCAGTTACTTTCCCGAAGGTGGCTACACCTTC
TRBJ1-1	TRBD1	TRBV12-3/TRBV12-4	.	CASSFEDRGTEAFF	TGTGCCAGCAGTTTTGAGGACAGGGGGACTGAAGCTTTCTTT